This TCR beta chain was sequenced during a study of T-cell reconstitution after alpha-beta-depleted transplantation in children. Germline V gives CDR1 SGHKS, CDR2 YYEKEE (reference sequence). The V gene lost 3 bases and the J gene lost 0 bases, with 9 bases spanning the gap. The CDR3 spans 15 residues. Using unique molecular identifiers, the investigators prepared the TCRbeta library. TCRdb used MiXCR to reprocess the PCR reads, holding one entry per CDR3 protein. The sample holds 450,000 to 600,000 distinct CDR3 sequences, 18% seen once. The chain is built from TRBV5-5 and TRBJ1-4; D is unclear. The source material was PBMCs from the stem cell graft donor, sampled from the stem cell graft. The TCR comes from a human donor who donated a stem cell graft to a child with acute lymphoblastic leukemia. CDR3 residues: CASSSRAPTNEKLFF. The DNA for the CDR3 is TGTGCCAGCAGCTCCCGGGCTCCAACTAATGAAAAACTGTTTTTT.